This note documents a single T cell receptor (beta chain) sequence. Antigen unknown. These data come from a study of cytomegalovirus exposure and HLA in healthy donors. Study-wide results and caveats: Over 150 TCR beta chains were listed as cytomegalovirus-associated. The majority of TCR sequences were rare, yet some public TCRs appeared in many donors. Within the 90 to 150 validation repertoires, first-cohort TCR clusters tended to co-occur, according to a later analysis.

Some clones are missing from TCRdb's copy, which holds only in-frame ones; the method was immunoSEQ multiplex PCR. The sample lists some 170,000 clones; approximately 86% were seen once. V dropped 4 bases and J dropped 1 base, with 13 bases sitting between them. In germline, CDR1 is MNHNY, CDR2 SVGAGI (reference sequence). The CDR3 contains 15 residues. Sample: PBMCs. This clonotype was sampled from a man younger than 30 in good health and CMV-seropositive. This sequence joins TRBV6-6 and TRBJ2-5; D may be TRBD2 (5 bases). This CDR3 reads CASSFGKGIQETQYF. The CDR3 DNA reads as TGTGCCAGCAGTTTCGGGAAGGGAATCCAAGAGACCCAGTACTTC.